A selection of T cell receptor beta chains follows, all from one sample in a study of cytomegalovirus exposure and HLA in healthy donors. Sequencing was performed with immunoSEQ multiplex PCR; in TCRdb, only in-frame clones are kept and a portion is missing. The table has around 200,000 clones, 80% to 85% seen once. Sequencing input: PBMCs. Every receptor here comes from a woman aged 18-29 years in good health and CMV-seropositive. Each CDR3 is given with its conserved first and last residue. D genes are given only for firm matches. The size field is filled for only some rows; it gives once, few, many or a size class.

v_call,j_call,clone_size,d_call,cdr3_nt,cdr3_aa
TRBV5-1,TRBJ2-3,NA,NA,TGCGCCAGCAGCTTGCGGGGTTACGACACAGATACGCAGTATTTT,CASSLRGYDTDTQYF
TRBV19,TRBJ1-1,few,TRBD1,TGTGCCAGTAGTCGACAGGGGCAGACTGAAGCTTTCTTT,CASSRQGQTEAFF
TRBV19,TRBJ1-1,NA,TRBD1,TGTGCCAGTAGTATGGGAGGTAGGACAGGGGCTGAAGCTTTCTTT,CASSMGGRTGAEAFF
TRBV7-9,TRBJ1-4,NA,TRBD1,TGTGCCAGCAGCTTAGAACTTTCATCCGGGACAGGGGAAAAACTGTTTTTT,CASSLELSSGTGEKLFF
TRBV5-8,TRBJ2-4,few,TRBD1,TGTGCCAGCAGCTGGGACAGAGAAAACATTCAGTACTTC,CASSWDRENIQYF
TRBV20-1,TRBJ1-2,NA,NA,TGCAGTGCCGGCCGGGACAACAGCTACACCTTC,CSAGRDNSYTF
TRBV4-1,TRBJ1-5,NA,NA,TGCGCCAGCAGACAGACCTTTACCGATAGCAATCAGCCCCAGCATTTT,CASRQTFTDSNQPQHF
TRBV19,TRBJ1-2,NA,TRBD1,TGTGCCAGTAGTATGATCGGACAGGAAAACTATGGCTACACCTTC,CASSMIGQENYGYTF
TRBV7-2,TRBJ1-1,NA,TRBD1,TGTGCCAGCAAGGAAAGACAGGGGGCAATAACGAACACTGAAGCTTTCTTT,CASKERQGAITNTEAFF
TRBV6-1,TRBJ2-7,NA,TRBD2,TGTGCCACCCACGAAACGGGGGGTAGCTCCTACGAGCAGTACTTC,CATHETGGSSYEQYF
TRBV2,TRBJ2-7,NA,NA,TGTGCCAGCAGTGAAGCGAGGCTCGAGCAGTACTTC,CASSEARLEQYF
TRBV2,TRBJ2-1,few,TRBD2,TGTGCCAGCAGTGAAGCGTCGGGGGGTTTCCACAATGAGCAGTTCTTC,CASSEASGGFHNEQFF
TRBV11-1,TRBJ2-2,NA,TRBD1,TGTGCCAGTAAAACAGGGGTCGGGGAGCTGTTTTTT,CASKTGVGELFF
TRBV19,TRBJ2-7,few,NA,TGTGCCAGTAGTATAGAGGGGACAACCTACGAGCAGTACTTC,CASSIEGTTYEQYF
TRBV28,TRBJ1-1,NA,NA,TGTGCCAGCAGTCGTTCGGCGGCTGAAGCTTTCTTT,CASSRSAAEAFF
TRBV11-2,TRBJ2-1,NA,TRBD1,TGTGCCAGCAGCCCGAGGACAGGGTTAAGCTCCTACAATGAGCAGTTCTTC,CASSPRTGLSSYNEQFF
TRBV15,TRBJ1-2,NA,TRBD1,TGTGCCACCAGCAGGGGACAGTCCGGCTATGGCTACACCTTC,CATSRGQSGYGYTF
TRBV7-9,TRBJ1-2,NA,NA,TGTGCCAGCAGCTCCTGGACAGCAACGTCGGGCGGCTACACCTTC,CASSSWTATSGGYTF
TRBV4-1,TRBJ1-5,NA,NA,TGCGCCAGCAGCCAATTCGCAGGGTTGTATCAGCCCCAGCATTTT,CASSQFAGLYQPQHF
TRBV27,TRBJ1-2,NA,TRBD1,TGTGCCAGCAGTTCCCCGGGTCGGACAGGGGAACATGGCTACACCTTC,CASSSPGRTGEHGYTF